This T cell receptor (beta chain) was identified during a study of shared clonotypes between healthy human individuals. Study results and limitations: In several donors, about 5% of naive CD4 clonotypes appeared in common.

The assay was immunoSEQ multiplex PCR, and TCRdb's table has in-frame clones only and misses some. This table holds approximately 1.5 million clones, just under 99% found once. Comment on this clone: Its target is not known.

Between the trimmed V and J ends, which lost 4 bases and 4 bases, there was a span of 10 bases. The CDR3 spans 13 residues. Looked up from germline, CDR1 is MNHEY and CDR2 is SVGAGI. The origin of this receptor is a man younger than 40 in good health. Sequencing input: naive CD4+ T cells sorted from blood. Regarding subset: CD45RA+ positively selected. The chain has TRBV6-5 and TRBJ2-5, with D maybe TRBD2 (5 bases). CDR3 amino acids: CASSLFAGETQYF. For the CDR3, the DNA is TGTGCCAGCAGTTTGTTCGCGGGAGAGACCCAGTACTTC.